This T cell receptor (beta chain) was identified during a study of blood T cell repertoires in COVID-19. Overall study context: Samples came from the United States, Italy and Spain, spanning acute and convalescent COVID-19.

Authors' processing steps: Counts of nucleated cells, estimated from reference gene primer amplification, were obtained. The assay was immunoSEQ multiplex PCR, and TCRdb's table has in-frame clones only and misses some. V, J and clone size derive from that table, while D and trimming were established from the DNA sequence. The sample contains about 170,000 clones, around 90% of which appear only once. V was shortened by 3 bases and J by 0 bases, with 11 bases between the two germline ends. The CDR3 is 16 residues long. Germline V gives CDR1 SNHLY, CDR2 FYNNEI. Source material: peripheral blood. The rearrangement uses TRBV2 and TRBJ1-4; D remains unclear. The TCR comes from a man over 45 who had recovered from COVID-19. The CDR3 sequence: CASSDKPFTTNEKLFF. CDR3 DNA: TGTGCCAGCAGTGATAAGCCCTTTACAACTAATGAAAAACTGTTTTTT.